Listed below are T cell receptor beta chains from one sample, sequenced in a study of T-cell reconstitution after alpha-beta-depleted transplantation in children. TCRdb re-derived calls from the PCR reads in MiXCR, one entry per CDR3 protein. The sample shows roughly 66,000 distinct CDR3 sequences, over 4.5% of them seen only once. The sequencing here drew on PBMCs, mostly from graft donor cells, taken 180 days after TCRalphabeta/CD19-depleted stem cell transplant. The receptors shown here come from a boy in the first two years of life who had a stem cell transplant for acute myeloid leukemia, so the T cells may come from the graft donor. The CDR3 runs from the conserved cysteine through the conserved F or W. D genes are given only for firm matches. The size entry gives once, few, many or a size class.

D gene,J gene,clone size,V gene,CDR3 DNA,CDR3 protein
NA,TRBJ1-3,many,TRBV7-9,TGTGCCAGCAGCGCATCCAGGGGTCCCTCTGGAAACACCATATATTTT,CASSASRGPSGNTIYF
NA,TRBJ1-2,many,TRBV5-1,TGCGCCAGCAGCTTGGGACAGGATCGCTATGGCTACACCTTC,CASSLGQDRYGYTF
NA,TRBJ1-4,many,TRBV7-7,TGTGCCAGCAGCTTAGCAGGGGAGGGGACACTCAATGAAAAACTGTTTTTT,CASSLAGEGTLNEKLFF
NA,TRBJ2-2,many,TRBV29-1,TGCAGCGCTGGGGGAGGCCAGAACACCGGGGAGCTGTTTTTT,CSAGGGQNTGELFF
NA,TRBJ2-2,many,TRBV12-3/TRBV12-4,TGTGCCAGCAGTGTCTTTGTGGACATCGGGGAGCTGTTTTTT,CASSVFVDIGELFF
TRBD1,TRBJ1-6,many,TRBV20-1,TGCAGTGCTAGAGGCTTTGGGACAGCGGCTTATAATTCACCCCTCCACTTT,CSARGFGTAAYNSPLHF
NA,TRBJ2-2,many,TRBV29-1,TGCAGCGTTGTCCCTAGTTCATCCGGGGAGCTGTTTTTT,CSVVPSSSGELFF
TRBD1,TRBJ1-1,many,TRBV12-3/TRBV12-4,TGTGCCAGCAGTGTAGACAGGGGCACTGAAGCTTTCTTT,CASSVDRGTEAFF
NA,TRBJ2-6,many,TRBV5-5,TGTGCCAGCAGCGGCATCGGGATCTCTGGGGCCAACGTCCTGACTTTC,CASSGIGISGANVLTF
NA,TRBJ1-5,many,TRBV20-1,TGCAGTGCTAGTGTTAGCAATCAGCCCCAGCATTTT,CSASVSNQPQHF